These 8 T cell receptor beta chains share one sample of origin, sequenced in a study of cytotoxic CD8 clonotypes in ibrutinib-treated CLL. Clones were read by immunoSEQ multiplex PCR, and TCRdb kept only the in-frame ones, dropping some. The data show 200,000 to 250,000 clones, around 70% seen once. The sample here was PBMCs, taken after 24 months of ibrutinib treatment. These receptors were collected from a human donor with chronic lymphocytic leukemia.

V and J are TRBV10-2 and TRBJ2-2; D gene uncertain. The germline V and J ends were trimmed by 6 bases and 5 bases, with 13 bases remaining between them. CDR1 and CDR2 (germline): WSHSY, SAAADI. CDR3 length: 14 residues. CDR3 DNA: TGCGCCAGCAGGGTTAGGCCTCAGACCGGGGAGCTGTTTTTT. This encodes CASRVRPQTGELFF.

This chain connects TRBV5-1 to TRBJ2-5, with D possibly being TRBD2 (6 bases). The CDR3 length is 14 residues. Germline CDR1 reads SGHRS; CDR2 reads YFSETQ. The V gene lost 4 bases and the J gene lost 1 base, with 11 bases spanning the gap. The CDR3 loop is CASSLLATQETQYF. CDR3 nucleotide sequence: TGCGCCAGCAGCCTCCTAGCGACCCAAGAGACCCAGTACTTC.

The chain joins TRBV13 to TRBJ2-7; maybe TRBD2 (6 bases). Germline assignment: CDR1 PRHDT and CDR2 FYEKMQ (reference sequence). Trimming stripped 3 bases from V and 2 bases from J, with 11 bases between. This CDR3 region has 14 residues. DNA for the CDR3: TGTGCCAGCAGCTTTCGGAGGGGTCCCTACGAGCAGTACTTC. Protein product: CASSFRRGPYEQYF.

The V gene is TRBV15, the J gene TRBJ2-7; tentatively, D is TRBD1 or TRBD2 (6 bases each). Germline CDR1 LNHNV, CDR2 YYDKDF (reference sequence). The V and J ends lost 6 bases and 3 bases respectively, with 21 bases between them. The CDR3 length is 16 residues. In DNA form, the CDR3 reads TGTGCCACCAGGGGGGGAACAGGGACCCCCTACTACGAGCAGTACTTC. This encodes CATRGGTGTPYYEQYF.

The chain has TRBV14 and TRBJ1-5; D gene unclear. This CDR3 is 13 amino acids long. The V gene's germline CDR1 is SGHDN and CDR2 FVKESK. The V end lost 1 base, the J end lost 7 bases, and 8 bases lay between the germline ends. The CDR3 here is CASSQGWAQPQHF. Written as DNA, the CDR3 is TGTGCCAGCAGCCAAGGGTGGGCGCAGCCCCAGCATTTT. The variable domain in full, with the rest retrieved from reference TRBV14 and TRBJ1-5, is EAGVTQFPSHSVIEKGQTVTLRCDPISGHDNLYWYRRVMGKEIKFLLHFVKESKQDESGMPNNRFLAERTGGTYSTLKVQPAELEDSGVYFCASSQGWAQPQHFGDGTRLSIL.

In its sample, this clone was seen a few times. This sequence joins TRBV11-2 and TRBJ2-7, with D perhaps TRBD1 or TRBD2 (5 bases each). CDR1 SGHAT and CDR2 FQNNGV come from the germline V gene. The CDR3 runs to 16 residues. Trimming took off 2 bases at V and 1 base at J, with 15 bases between the two ends. The CDR3 region has the DNA TGTGCCAGCAGCTTACTCGGGACCGGCATATCCTACGAGCAGTACTTC. It translates to CASSLLGTGISYEQYF.

This chain uses TRBV4-2 with TRBJ2-7; TRBD1 agrees at 10 bases. The CDR3 totals 16 residues. Germline V gene data show CDR1 as LGHNA and CDR2 as YNFKEQ. V was pared by 3 bases and J by 6 bases, with 11 bases of the junction left unmatched. The CDR3 loop reads CASSQTYRDRGREQYF. Written as DNA, the CDR3 is TGTGCCAGCAGCCAGACGTACCGGGACAGGGGTCGCGAGCAGTACTTC.

CDR3: CASSYSAGVPYGYTF. The CDR3, as DNA: TGTGCCAGCAGTTACTCGGCAGGGGTCCCCTATGGCTACACCTTC. J is TRBJ1-2 and V is TRBV6-5; D may be TRBD1 (6 bases). This CDR3 spans 15 amino acids. Germline V gene sequence: CDR1 MNHEY, CDR2 SVGAGI. V dropped 0 bases and J dropped 4 bases, with 12 bases sitting between them.